These T cell receptor beta chains were read from a single sample in a study of T cell responses to AZD1222 COVID-19 vaccine. Data came from immunoSEQ multiplex PCR; TCRdb stores just in-frame clones and leaves some out. The repertoire holds about 140,000 clones, with 89% as singletons. Sequences were derived from peripheral blood, sampled on day 0 of AZD1222 vaccination. These receptors were collected from an adult in good health. Both conserved end residues are part of each CDR3. The D gene is left open where the match is weak. Clone size is shown for a subset of rows, as once, few, many or a class of expanded clone.

TRBJ1-6 once TRBV28 - CASSPGDSPLHF TGTGCCAGCAGCCCAGGGGATTCACCCCTCCACTTT
TRBJ2-3 - TRBV5-6 TRBD2 CASSSWGGNEDTQYF TGTGCCAGCAGCTCTTGGGGGGGAAACGAAGATACGCAGTATTTT
TRBJ1-2 once TRBV7-2 TRBD1 CASSQGQGVDGYTF TGTGCCAGCAGCCAGGGACAGGGAGTGGATGGCTACACCTTC
TRBJ1-2 - TRBV14 - CASSQGSRRHYGYTF TGTGCCAGCAGCCAAGGTTCCCGTCGTCACTATGGCTACACCTTC
TRBJ1-6 - TRBV5-4 TRBD1 CASNDRGHSPLHF TGTGCCAGCAACGACAGGGGCCACTCACCCCTCCACTTT
TRBJ1-2 - TRBV5-8 TRBD1 CASSLRNRQGAYGYTF TGTGCCAGCAGCTTGAGAAACCGACAGGGGGCGTATGGCTACACCTTC
TRBJ1-2 - TRBV5-1 - CASSVQEGRRNGYTF TGCGCCAGCAGCGTCCAGGAGGGGCGCAGGAACGGCTACACCTTC
TRBJ1-1 - TRBV18 TRBD1 CASSFGQGMNTEAFF TGTGCCAGCTCATTTGGACAGGGAATGAACACTGAAGCTTTCTTT
TRBJ1-5 - TRBV5-8 - CASSLRGGAQPQHF TGTGCCAGCAGCCTACGGGGAGGAGCTCAGCCCCAGCATTTT
TRBJ2-7 - TRBV28 - CAISSSFLGSYEQYF TGTGCCATCTCATCCTCCTTCCTAGGCTCCTACGAGCAGTACTTC
TRBJ1-4 - TRBV25-1 - CATGGRGATNEKLFF TGTGCCACCGGTGGCAGGGGAGCAACTAATGAAAAACTGTTTTTT
TRBJ2-7 - TRBV7-8 - CASSRKWGDEQYF TGTGCCAGCAGCCGGAAGTGGGGGGACGAGCAGTACTTC
TRBJ1-4 - TRBV7-8 - CASSGGWGSNEKLFF TGTGCCAGCAGCGGGGGTTGGGGGTCCAATGAAAAACTGTTTTTT
TRBJ1-5 - TRBV4-3 - CASSEEPWNQPQHF TGCGCCAGCAGCGAGGAACCTTGGAATCAGCCCCAGCATTTT
TRBJ2-1 - TRBV11-2 - CASSFTTIRSTEQFF TGTGCCAGCAGCTTCACGACGATCCGGTCGACGGAGCAGTTCTTC
TRBJ1-1 few TRBV7-2 - CASRGPGGGGTEAFF TGTGCCAGCAGGGGCCCAGGCGGGGGAGGCACTGAAGCTTTCTTT
TRBJ2-1 - TRBV28 - CASRSGRYEQFF TGTGCCAGCAGGTCAGGGAGGTATGAGCAGTTCTTC
TRBJ2-2 - TRBV20-1 - CSASYTTQGGELFF TGCAGTGCTAGTTATACAACCCAGGGCGGGGAGCTGTTTTTT
TRBJ1-2 - TRBV5-8 TRBD1 CASSIRGPYGYTF TGTGCCAGCAGCATCAGGGGGCCCTATGGCTACACCTTC
TRBJ2-7 - TRBV6-1 - CASSEEATSSYEQYF TGTGCCAGCAGTGAAGAGGCTACTAGCTCCTACGAGCAGTACTTC